These T cell receptor beta chains were read from a single sample in a study of blood T cells in healthy people across ages. One entry per CDR3 protein, called by TCRdb with MiXCR from the 5' RACE reads. The sample has roughly 900,000 distinct CDR3 sequences; more than 25% are singletons. Sequenced: blood. Source of these receptors: an elderly woman in good health. The CDR3 runs from the conserved cysteine through the conserved F or W. The D gene is left open where the match is weak. The listing skips clone size in some rows; elsewhere it reads once, few, many or a size class.

clone size,J gene,V gene,D gene,CDR3 DNA,CDR3 protein
many,TRBJ1-6,TRBV4-3,.,TGCGCCAGCAGCCAAGTAGTGGATTCACCCCTCCACTTT,CASSQVVDSPLHF
many,TRBJ1-6,TRBV20-1,.,TGCAGTGCTCCGTGGGGGATCGTAGAATCACCCCTCCACTTT,CSAPWGIVESPLHF
.,TRBJ1-6,TRBV25-1,TRBD1,TGTGCCAGCAGTGGACAGGGGAATAATTCACCCCTCCACTTT,CASSGQGNNSPLHF
.,TRBJ1-1,TRBV20-1,.,TGCAGTGCTAGCATTCCGGGGAACACTGAAGCTTTCTTT,CSASIPGNTEAFF
.,TRBJ1-4,TRBV12-3/TRBV12-4,.,TGTGCCAGCAGTTATGCGTCGGAAAAACTGTTTTTT,CASSYASEKLFF
.,TRBJ2-7,TRBV11-2,.,TGTGCCAGCAGGCCCGGGGGAAGCTCCTACGAGCAGTACTTC,CASRPGGSSYEQYF
many,TRBJ2-4,TRBV20-1,TRBD2,TGCAGTGCTAGAGGGGGTGCGGGGGGAGCCAAAAACATTCAGTACTTC,CSARGGAGGAKNIQYF
many,TRBJ2-5,TRBV7-2,TRBD2,TGTGCCAGCAGCTTAGCGTTCCGGGGGGGCCAAGAGACCCAGTACTTC,CASSLAFRGGQETQYF
.,TRBJ2-5,TRBV6-1,TRBD1,TGTGCCAGCAGTCCGATGCCGGGACAGGTACAAGAGACCCAGTACTTC,CASSPMPGQVQETQYF
once,TRBJ2-7,TRBV11-2,.,TGTGCCAGCAGCTCAGAGCCAGCGGACGAGCAGTACTTC,CASSSEPADEQYF
.,TRBJ2-4,TRBV11-2,TRBD1,TGTGCCAGCAGCTCCCCGGACAGGGTTGACATTCAGTACTTC,CASSSPDRVDIQYF
.,TRBJ2-7,TRBV7-2,TRBD2,TGTGCCAGCAGCTCCTCATTACTAGCGGGGGGGCCGAGTGAGCAGTACTTC,CASSSSLLAGGPSEQYF
many,TRBJ1-1,TRBV20-1,TRBD1,TGCAGTGCTAGAGACCTCCCCAGGGGGCCAAGCCCCCGGAACACTGAAGCTTTCTTT,CSARDLPRGPSPRNTEAFF
few,TRBJ2-5,TRBV6-5,.,TGTGCCAGCAGAAACCTCCCCAGGGGGGGGGAGACCCAGTACTTC,CASRNLPRGGETQYF
.,TRBJ2-2,TRBV28,TRBD1,TGTGCCAGCATTTCAGGACAGGCTACGACCGGGGAGCTGTTTTTT,CASISGQATTGELFF
.,TRBJ2-7,TRBV20-1,TRBD2,TGCAGTGCTGTCTCTAGCGGGAGGGGGGACGAGCAGTACTTC,CSAVSSGRGDEQYF
few,TRBJ1-1,TRBV15,.,TGTGCCACCAGCAGATTACAGACAGGCGTGAACACTGAAGCTTTCTTT,CATSRLQTGVNTEAFF
.,TRBJ2-7,TRBV3-1,.,TGTGCCAGCAGCCATAGGGGGGGTTTCTCCTACGAGCAGTACTTC,CASSHRGGFSYEQYF
few,TRBJ2-7,TRBV5-6,TRBD2,TGTGCCAGCAGCAGTACTAGCGGGGTCTACGAGCAGTACTTC,CASSSTSGVYEQYF
few,TRBJ1-2,TRBV20-1,TRBD1,TGCAGTGCTAGACAAAGGGGGAGACAGGGGAATGGCTACACCTTC,CSARQRGRQGNGYTF
few,TRBJ2-2,TRBV12-3/TRBV12-4,.,TGTGCCAGCAGTTTATCCCCGGCAGGGGAGCTGTTTTTT,CASSLSPAGELFF
.,TRBJ2-7,TRBV4-2,TRBD2,TGTGCCAGCAACCAAGTGGAGACTAGCGGGGCCTACGAGCAGTACTTC,CASNQVETSGAYEQYF
many,TRBJ2-7,TRBV20-1,.,TGCAGTGCTAGAGATAAAGCGACAGACTACGAGCAGTACTTC,CSARDKATDYEQYF
many,TRBJ2-7,TRBV12-3/TRBV12-4,TRBD1,TGTGCCAGCAGCCAGGGACAGGGGGCAAACGAGCAGTACTTC,CASSQGQGANEQYF
.,TRBJ2-7,TRBV6-5,.,TGTGCCAGCAGTCCGGGACTGACCCACGAGCAGTACTTC,CASSPGLTHEQYF
many,TRBJ2-5,TRBV5-6,.,TGTGCCAGCAGCTTGGGATCAAGGAAAGAGACCCAGTACTTC,CASSLGSRKETQYF
many,TRBJ2-7,TRBV29-1,.,TGCAGCGTCTCAAGGGGCCCCGCCTACGAGCAGTACTTC,CSVSRGPAYEQYF
.,TRBJ1-4,TRBV20-1,.,TGCAGTGCTAGAGTCGGGGGGATCAAAGGCCGCGAAAATGGAAAACTGTTTTTT,CSARVGGIKGRENGKLFF
.,TRBJ2-6,TRBV27,.,TGTGCCAGCAGTGTATCGACTGGGGCCAACGTCCTGACTTTC,CASSVSTGANVLTF
many,TRBJ1-6,TRBV20-1,TRBD1,TGCAGTGCCCTGACAGGGTCAGGTAGTTCACCCCTCCACTTT,CSALTGSGSSPLHF
few,TRBJ1-2,TRBV12-3/TRBV12-4,TRBD1,TGTGCCAGCAGCATGAGGACAGGGGGCTTTTATGGCTACACCTTC,CASSMRTGGFYGYTF
many,TRBJ2-5,TRBV6-2/TRBV6-3,.,TGTGCCAGCAGTTATCCTAGCCAGGGCCAAGAGACCCAGTACTTC,CASSYPSQGQETQYF
many,TRBJ2-5,TRBV5-1,.,TGCGCCAGCAGCTTAGGACAGTCTCAAGAGACCCAGTACTTC,CASSLGQSQETQYF
.,TRBJ2-5,TRBV20-1,.,TGCAGTGCTAGTGGTCGATGGGACCTCCAAGAGACCCAGTACTTC,CSASGRWDLQETQYF
.,TRBJ2-5,TRBV7-2,TRBD1,TGTGCCAGCAACTACGTGGACAGGGGGTCAGAGACCCAGTACTTC,CASNYVDRGSETQYF
many,TRBJ2-4,TRBV6-2/TRBV6-3,TRBD2,TGTGCCAGCACCACCTGGCGGGGGGAACTCTCAGCCAAAAACATTCAGTACTTC,CASTTWRGELSAKNIQYF
many,TRBJ2-1,TRBV24-1,TRBD2,TGTGCCACCATGGGAGCGGGGGGGCAGATTGAGCAGTTCTTC,CATMGAGGQIEQFF
few,TRBJ1-5,TRBV12-3/TRBV12-4,.,TGTGCCAGCAGTCGGTCAGTGTTAAGCAATCAGCCCCAGCATTTT,CASSRSVLSNQPQHF
many,TRBJ2-7,TRBV3-1,.,TGTGCCAGCAGCCAAAGCGACAGGCCTAATGAGCAGTACTTC,CASSQSDRPNEQYF
.,TRBJ1-1,TRBV5-1,.,TGCGCCAGCAGCTTGGAACCGGGGGGGGTAGGCACTGAAGCTTTCTTT,CASSLEPGGVGTEAFF
once,TRBJ1-4,TRBV18,.,TGTGCCAGCTCACCACCGGGGAGGAGCTCTGCAAAACTGTTTTTT,CASSPPGRSSAKLFF
few,TRBJ2-5,TRBV5-4,TRBD2,TGTGCCAGCAGCTCCATAGCGGGAGACCTAAAAGAGACCCAGTACTTC,CASSSIAGDLKETQYF
.,TRBJ2-5,TRBV12-3/TRBV12-4,.,TGTACCAGCACCGGGGGGCACGAGACCCAGTACTTC,CTSTGGHETQYF
.,TRBJ2-2,TRBV20-1,.,TGCAGTGCTATTCCGACGACCGGGGGGGAGCTGTTTTTT,CSAIPTTGGELFF
few,TRBJ1-1,TRBV3-1,.,TGTGCCAGCAGCCAAGATCTCCAAGCTTTCTTT,CASSQDLQAFF